Given below is one T cell receptor beta chain in context. No antigen is known for it. These data originate in a study of OX40 agonist ivuxolimab in advanced cancers. Overall study results and limits: Compared with CD4+, CD8+ T cells on average had more expanded clones.

Sequencing used immunoSEQ multiplex PCR; TCRdb keeps in-frame clones, though not all of them. The data hold roughly 63,000 clones, with 75% to 90% observed a single time. Germline V CDR1 and CDR2: SGHNT, YYREEE (reference sequence). This CDR3 has 15 amino acids. V gave up 0 bases and J gave up 3 bases, with 12 bases separating them. Sampling of blood occurred at baseline, cycle 4 day 1, and cycle 7 day 1. This rearrangement joins TRBV5-4 to TRBJ1-2; no clear D. This TCR came from an adult with an advanced solid tumor such as melanoma, head and neck, liver or kidney cancer. The material sequenced was CD4+ or CD8+ T cells sorted from blood, taken in a trial of the OX40 agonist ivuxolimab. CDR3 sequence reads: CASSLVGRLDYGYTF. Here the CDR3 DNA reads TGTGCCAGCAGCTTGGTTGGCCGCCTGGACTATGGCTACACCTTC.